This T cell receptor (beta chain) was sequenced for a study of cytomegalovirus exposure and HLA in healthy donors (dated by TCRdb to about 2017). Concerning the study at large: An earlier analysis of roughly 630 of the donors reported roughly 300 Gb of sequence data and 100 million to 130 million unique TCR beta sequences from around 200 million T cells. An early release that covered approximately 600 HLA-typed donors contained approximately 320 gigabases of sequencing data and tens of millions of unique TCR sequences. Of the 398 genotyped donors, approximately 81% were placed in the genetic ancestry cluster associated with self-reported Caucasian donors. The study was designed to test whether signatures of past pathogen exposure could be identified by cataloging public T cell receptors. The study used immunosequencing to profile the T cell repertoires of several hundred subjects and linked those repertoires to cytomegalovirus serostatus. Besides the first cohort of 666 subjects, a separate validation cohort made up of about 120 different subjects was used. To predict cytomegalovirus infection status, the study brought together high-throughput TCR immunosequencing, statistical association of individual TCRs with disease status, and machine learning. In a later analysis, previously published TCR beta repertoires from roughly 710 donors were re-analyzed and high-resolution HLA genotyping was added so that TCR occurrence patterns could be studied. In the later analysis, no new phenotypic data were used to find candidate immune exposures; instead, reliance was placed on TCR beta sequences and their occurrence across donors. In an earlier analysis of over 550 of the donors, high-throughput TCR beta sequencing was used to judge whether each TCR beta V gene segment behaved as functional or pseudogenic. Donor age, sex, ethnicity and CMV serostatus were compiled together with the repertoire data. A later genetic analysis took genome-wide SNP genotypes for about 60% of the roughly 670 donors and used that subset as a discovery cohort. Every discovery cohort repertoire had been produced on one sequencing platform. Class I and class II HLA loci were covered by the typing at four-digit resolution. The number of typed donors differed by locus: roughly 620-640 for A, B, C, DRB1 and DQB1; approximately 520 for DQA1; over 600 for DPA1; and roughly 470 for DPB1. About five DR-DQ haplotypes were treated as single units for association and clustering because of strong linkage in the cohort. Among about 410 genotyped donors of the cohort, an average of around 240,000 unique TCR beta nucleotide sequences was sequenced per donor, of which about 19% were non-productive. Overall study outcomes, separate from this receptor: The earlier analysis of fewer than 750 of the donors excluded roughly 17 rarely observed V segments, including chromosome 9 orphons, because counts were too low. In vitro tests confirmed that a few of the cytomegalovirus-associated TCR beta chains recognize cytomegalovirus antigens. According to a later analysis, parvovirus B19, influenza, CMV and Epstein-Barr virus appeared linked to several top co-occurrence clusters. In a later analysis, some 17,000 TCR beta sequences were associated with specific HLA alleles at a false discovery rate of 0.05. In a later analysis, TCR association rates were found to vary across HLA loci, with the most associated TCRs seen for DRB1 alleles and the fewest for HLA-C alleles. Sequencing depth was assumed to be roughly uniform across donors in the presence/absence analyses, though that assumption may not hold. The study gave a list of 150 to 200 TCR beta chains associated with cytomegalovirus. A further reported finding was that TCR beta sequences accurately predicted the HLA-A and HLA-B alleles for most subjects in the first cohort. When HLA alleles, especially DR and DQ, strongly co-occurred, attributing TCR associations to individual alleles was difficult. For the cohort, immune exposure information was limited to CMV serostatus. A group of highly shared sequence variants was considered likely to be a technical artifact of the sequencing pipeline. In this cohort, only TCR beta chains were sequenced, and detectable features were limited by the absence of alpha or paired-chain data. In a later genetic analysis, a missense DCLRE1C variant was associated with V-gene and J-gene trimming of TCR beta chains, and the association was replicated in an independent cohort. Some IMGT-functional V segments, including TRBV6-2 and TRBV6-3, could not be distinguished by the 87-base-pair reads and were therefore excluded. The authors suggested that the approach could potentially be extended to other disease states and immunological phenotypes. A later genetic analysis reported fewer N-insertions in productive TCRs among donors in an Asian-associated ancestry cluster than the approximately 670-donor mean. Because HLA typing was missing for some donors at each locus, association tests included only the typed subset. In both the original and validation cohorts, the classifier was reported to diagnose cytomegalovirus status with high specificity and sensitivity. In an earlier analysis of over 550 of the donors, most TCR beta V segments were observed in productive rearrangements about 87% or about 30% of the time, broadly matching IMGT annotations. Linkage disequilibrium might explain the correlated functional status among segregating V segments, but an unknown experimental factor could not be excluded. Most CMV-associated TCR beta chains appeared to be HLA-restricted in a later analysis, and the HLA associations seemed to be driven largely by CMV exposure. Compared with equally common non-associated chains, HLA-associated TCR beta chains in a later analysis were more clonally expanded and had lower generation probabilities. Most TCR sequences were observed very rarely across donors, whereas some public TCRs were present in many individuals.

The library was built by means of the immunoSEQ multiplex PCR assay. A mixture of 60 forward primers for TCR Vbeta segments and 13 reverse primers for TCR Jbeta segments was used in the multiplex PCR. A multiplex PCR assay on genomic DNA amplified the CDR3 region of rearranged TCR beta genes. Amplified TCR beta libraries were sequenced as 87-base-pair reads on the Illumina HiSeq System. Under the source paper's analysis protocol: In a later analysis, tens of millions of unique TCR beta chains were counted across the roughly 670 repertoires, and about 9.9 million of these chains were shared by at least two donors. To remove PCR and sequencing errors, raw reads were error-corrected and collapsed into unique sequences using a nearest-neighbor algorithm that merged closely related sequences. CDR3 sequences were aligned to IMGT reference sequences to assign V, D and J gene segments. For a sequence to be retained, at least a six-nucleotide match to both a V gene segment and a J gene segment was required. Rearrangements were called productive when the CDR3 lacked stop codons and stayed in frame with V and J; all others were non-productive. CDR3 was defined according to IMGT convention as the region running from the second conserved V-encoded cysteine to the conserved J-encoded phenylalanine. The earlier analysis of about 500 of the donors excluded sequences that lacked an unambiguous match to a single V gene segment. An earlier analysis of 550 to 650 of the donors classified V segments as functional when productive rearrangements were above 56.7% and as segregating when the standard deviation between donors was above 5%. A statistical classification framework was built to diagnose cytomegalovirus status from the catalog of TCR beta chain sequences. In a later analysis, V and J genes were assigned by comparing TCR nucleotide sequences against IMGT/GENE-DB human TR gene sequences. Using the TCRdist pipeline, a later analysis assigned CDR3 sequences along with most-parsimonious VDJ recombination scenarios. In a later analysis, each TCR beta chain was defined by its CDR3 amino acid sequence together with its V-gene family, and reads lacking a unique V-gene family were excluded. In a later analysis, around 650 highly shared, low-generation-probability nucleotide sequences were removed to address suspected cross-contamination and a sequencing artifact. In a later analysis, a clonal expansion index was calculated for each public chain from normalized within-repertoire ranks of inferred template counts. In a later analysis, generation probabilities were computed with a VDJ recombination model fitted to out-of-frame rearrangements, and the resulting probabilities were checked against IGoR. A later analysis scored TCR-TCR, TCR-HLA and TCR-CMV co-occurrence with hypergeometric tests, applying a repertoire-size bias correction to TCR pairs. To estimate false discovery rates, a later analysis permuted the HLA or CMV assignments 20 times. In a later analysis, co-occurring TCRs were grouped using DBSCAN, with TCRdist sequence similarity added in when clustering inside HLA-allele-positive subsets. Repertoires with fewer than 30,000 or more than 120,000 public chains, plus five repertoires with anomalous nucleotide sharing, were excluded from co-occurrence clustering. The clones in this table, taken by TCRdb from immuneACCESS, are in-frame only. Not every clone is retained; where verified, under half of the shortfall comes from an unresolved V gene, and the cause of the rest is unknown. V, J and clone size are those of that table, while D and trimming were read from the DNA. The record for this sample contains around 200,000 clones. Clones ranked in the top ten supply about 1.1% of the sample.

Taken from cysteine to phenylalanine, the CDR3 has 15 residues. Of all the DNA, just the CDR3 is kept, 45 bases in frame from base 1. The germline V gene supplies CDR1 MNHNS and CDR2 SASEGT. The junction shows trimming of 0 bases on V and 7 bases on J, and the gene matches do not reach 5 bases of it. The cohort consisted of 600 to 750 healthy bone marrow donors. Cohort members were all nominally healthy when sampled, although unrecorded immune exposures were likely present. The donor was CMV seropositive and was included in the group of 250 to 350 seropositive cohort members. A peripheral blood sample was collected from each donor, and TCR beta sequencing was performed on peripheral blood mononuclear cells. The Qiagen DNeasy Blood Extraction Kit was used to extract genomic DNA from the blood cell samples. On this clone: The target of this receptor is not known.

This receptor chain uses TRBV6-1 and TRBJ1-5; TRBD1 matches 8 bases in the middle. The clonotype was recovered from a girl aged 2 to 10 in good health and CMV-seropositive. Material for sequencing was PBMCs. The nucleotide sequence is TGTGCCAGCAGTGAAGCGCCGACAGGGGCCCAGCCCCAGCATTTT. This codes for CASSEAPTGAQPQHF.